This T cell receptor (beta chain) originates from a study of blood T cell repertoires in COVID-19. Overall study: Whether acute or convalescent, the COVID-19 samples came from the United States, Italy and Spain. In each case, the material was cDNA or gDNA derived from T cells, B-cell-depleted T cells, or PBMCs.

In the original analysis: Reference gene primer amplification gave nucleated cell count estimates. The repertoire was sequenced with immunoSEQ multiplex PCR; TCRdb's copy has only in-frame clones and lacks some. The D gene and trimming were derived from the DNA, and the V and J assignments and clone size from that table. Of about 290,000 clones listed, over 80% are singletons. This clone showed up just once. V lost 3 bases and J lost 4, with 10 bases in between. The CDR3 totals 13 residues. CDR1 and CDR2 from the germline V gene are SGHDT and YYEEEE. This chain connects TRBV5-6 to TRBJ1-2; D may be TRBD1 (6 bases). The specimen sequenced was peripheral blood. This TCR was recovered from a woman aged 45-59 years with active or convalescent COVID-19. CDR3 nucleotide sequence: TGTGCCAGCAGCTCCGGACAGCTCTATGGCTACACCTTC. It specifies CASSSGQLYGYTF.